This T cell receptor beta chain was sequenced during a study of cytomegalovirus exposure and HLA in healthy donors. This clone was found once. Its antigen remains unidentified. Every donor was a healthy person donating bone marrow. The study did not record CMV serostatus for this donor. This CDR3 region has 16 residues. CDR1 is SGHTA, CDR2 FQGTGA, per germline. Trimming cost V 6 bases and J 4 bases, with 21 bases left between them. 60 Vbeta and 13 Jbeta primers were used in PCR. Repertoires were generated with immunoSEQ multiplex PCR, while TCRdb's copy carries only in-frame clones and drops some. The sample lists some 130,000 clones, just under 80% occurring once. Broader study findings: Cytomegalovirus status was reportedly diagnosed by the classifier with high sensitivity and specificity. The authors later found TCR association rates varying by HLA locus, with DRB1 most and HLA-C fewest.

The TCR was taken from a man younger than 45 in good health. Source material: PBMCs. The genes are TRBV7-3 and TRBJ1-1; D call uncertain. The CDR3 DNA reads TGTGCCAGCAGTTCCGGGTCCTCCCAGGAGGGCACTGAAGCTTTCTTT. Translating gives CASSSGSSQEGTEAFF.